This TCR beta chain originates from a study of T cells in localized non-small cell lung cancer. General study points: The tumor had only one region sequenced, so heterogeneity remains possible.

V was cut by 4 bases and J by 1 base, with 4 bases left in between. CDR1 is LNHNV, CDR2 YYDKDF, per germline (reference sequence). The CDR3 consists of 12 residues. Notes on this clone: Its antigen is currently unknown.

The repertoire was sequenced with immunoSEQ multiplex PCR; TCRdb's copy has only in-frame clones and lacks some. The table records about 74,000 clones, 84% of them present only once. This TCR derives from a female donor aged 60 or older with stage I lung adenocarcinoma. The rearrangement links TRBV15 to TRBJ2-5; D ambiguous. The source material was peripheral blood, sampled before any cancer treatment. CDR3 protein: CATSTLQETQYF. In DNA, the CDR3 is TGTGCCACCAGCACCCTCCAAGAGACCCAGTACTTC.